This TCR beta chain was identified in a study of OX40 agonist ivuxolimab in advanced cancers. The overall study: Previous treatment with anti-PD-1, anti-PD-L1 or anti-CTLA-4 therapy was allowed; approximately 40% had received some.

Findings of the study overall: Individuals who were partial responders at 0.1-3.0 mg/kg had clonal expansion that ranked among the lowest. CD8+ T cells averaged more expanded clones than CD4+.

Sequenced by immunoSEQ multiplex PCR; TCRdb stores in-frame clones only, minus some. The sample lists some 59,000 clones, approximately 90% occurring once. The CDR3 spans 15 residues. The germline gives CDR1 WNHNN, CDR2 SYGVQD (reference sequence). Trimming removed 3 bases from V and 6 bases from J; junction bases left unmatched: 8. As for this clone: Its antigen is unknown.

The sample was CD4+ or CD8+ T cells sorted from blood, taken in a trial of the OX40 agonist ivuxolimab. The clonotype was recovered from an adult with an advanced solid tumor such as melanoma, head and neck, liver or kidney cancer. The genes are TRBV10-1 and TRBJ2-1; TRBD1 aligns across 7 bases. Written as DNA, the CDR3 is TGCGCCAGCAGTGAAGGGGGCCCCCCTGGCAATGAGCAGTTCTTC. The encoded protein is CASSEGGPPGNEQFF.